This T cell receptor beta chain originates from a study of T cells after yellow fever vaccination (dated by TCRdb to the late 2010s). Regarding the complete study: Libraries from fractions with low cell numbers were prepared with the SMART-Seq v4 Ultra Low Input RNA kit. The cohort comprised two healthy male donors, one aged 18 to 30 and one aged 30 to 40 years. Bulk TCR alpha and beta repertoires were sequenced longitudinally to track T-cell clones before and after primary and booster YFV17D yellow fever vaccination. Blood was collected at multiple timepoints before and after primary and secondary immunization, and bulk PBMC replicates and cell subsets were isolated.

The paper's findings and limits, for the study overall: A small share of clonotypes occurred in both CD4 and CD8 compartments, likely arising from convergent recombination. Compared with the primary T-cell response, the secondary T-cell response was faster but weaker, reaching its peak on day 5 rather than on day 15. After the booster, most clones that had expanded after primary vaccination were detected again (almost 97% of CD4 and around 88% of CD8), suggesting broad maintenance of memory. Because the study included only a couple of donors, the extent to which the findings can be generalized is limited. Computational filtering was required because FACS-sorted repertoires could contain abundant contaminating clonotypes from the bulk population.

Points on this clonotype: Its specific antigen is unknown. The sample holds no much larger clone one base away, and base qualities are not on file.

Synthesis of TCR cDNA relied on 5'RACE template switching, a step that introduced a universal primer site along with unique molecular identifiers. Priming for cDNA synthesis came from both the TCR alpha and TCR beta constant segments. Library amplification involved two PCR steps, and the second step added sample barcodes and sequencing adapters. Libraries were sequenced on Illumina HiSeq 2500 (2x100 bp) or NovaSeq (2x150 bp). The published analysis was carried out like this. Demultiplexing of reads and collapsing into UMI consensus sequences were performed with MIGEC, and V(D)J alignment was carried out with MiXCR. Using edgeR on replicate PBMC samples, clonotypes were called vaccine-responding if FDR was below 0.01 and the log2 fold change was above 5 up to day 15. Bulk clonotypes were assigned CD4 or CD8 identity according to which sequenced CD4 or CD8 repertoire held them at higher abundance. TCRdb trimmed the raw reads at Q25, called clones with MiXCR and kept productive beta chains. Here each entry gathers all rows of one CDR3 protein and keeps the most common genes and DNA. What appears here as the V and J calls and clone size reflects TCRdb's work, not the paper's. The sample profile shows approximately 510,000 distinct CDR3 sequences; just over 20% of them were found once. The ten most abundant clones make up 16% of the sample.

In the paper's terms, the treatment or condition label means: live attenuated yellow fever vaccine strain. Two biological replicates of bulk PBMCs were collected at each blood-draw timepoint. A standard Ficoll-Paque protocol was used to isolate PBMCs from peripheral blood. TriZol was used to extract RNA from bulk PBMCs, from CD4 and CD8 fractions, and from dextramer-positive and dextramer-negative fractions. Sequenced here: PBMCs, sampled roughly 20 days after the first yellow fever vaccination. This TCR was sampled from a man aged 18-30 years who received the YFV17D yellow fever vaccine.

The CDR3 is CASSQKGSNTGELFF. The DNA is as follows: TGCGCCAGCAGCCAAAAGGGATCGAACACCGGGGAGCTGTTTTTT. The V and J genes are TRBV4-1 and TRBJ2-2; the D gene is unclear. Trimming at the junction amounts to 2 bases on V and 0 bases on J, and the germline ends lie 7 bases apart. The CDR3 spans 15 residues, from the cysteine through the phenylalanine. Only the CDR3 portion is preserved as DNA: 45 bases, with reading frame beginning at the first base. CDR1 and CDR2 are drawn from the germline V gene: MGHRA, YSYEKL.